A single sample is the source of the 11 T cell receptor beta chains below, sequenced in a study of shared clonotypes between healthy human individuals. The table came from immunoSEQ multiplex PCR; TCRdb's copy has only in-frame clones and leaves some out. The profile shows 2,500,000 or so clones, around 90% of them singletons. The sample taken for sequencing was naive CD4+ T cells sorted from blood. Subset denoted: CD45RA+ positively selected. These receptors came from a man aged 18 to 29 in good health.

This clone appeared a few times. This chain connects TRBV19 to TRBJ1-5; tentatively, D is TRBD1 (6 bases). CDR1 is LNHDA and CDR2 is SQIVND in the germline V gene (reference sequence). The ends were cut back, 2 bases at V and 10 bases at J, with 21 bases in the middle. CDR3 size: 16 residues. CDR3 sequence reads: CASSIRGAKGISPQHF. Written as DNA, the CDR3 is TGTGCCAGTAGTATAAGGGGGGCGAAGGGCATTTCACCCCAGCATTTT. Full variable domain (outside the CDR3, taken from reference TRBV19 and TRBJ1-5): DGGITQSPKYLFRKEGQNVTLSCEQNLNHDAMYWYRQDPGQGLRLIYYSQIVNDFQKGDIAEGYSVSREKKESFPLTVTSAQKNPTAFYLCASSIRGAKGISPQHFGDGTRLSIL.

The chain carries TRBV5-4 and TRBJ2-2, with D unclear. The ends were cut back, 4 bases at V and 0 bases at J, with 7 bases in the middle. This CDR3 region has 14 residues. Germline V gene data show CDR1 as SGHNT and CDR2 as YYREEE (reference sequence). The CDR3 bases are TGTGCCAGCAGCGCGGACCCGAACACCGGGGAGCTGTTTTTT. It codes for CASSADPNTGELFF. The full variable domain, rest sourced from reference TRBV5-4 and TRBJ2-2, is ETGVTQSPTHLIKTRGQQVTLRCSSQSGHNTVSWYQQALGQGPQFIFQYYREEENGRGNFPPRFSGLQFPNYSSELNVNALELDDSALYLCASSADPNTGELFFGEGSRLTVL.

This chain links TRBV5-6 with TRBJ2-7; no reliable D call. In germline, CDR1 is SGHDT, CDR2 YYEEEE. The CDR3 covers 14 residues. V gave up 2 bases and J gave up 0 bases, with 9 bases separating them. The CDR3 DNA follows: TGTGCCAGCAGCTTTCGTCCTAGCTCCTACGAGCAGTACTTC. It yields the protein CASSFRPSSYEQYF.

The rearrangement joins TRBV18 to TRBJ1-1; D is perhaps TRBD1 (5 bases). Germline V gene lookup returns CDR1 KGHSH and CDR2 LQKENI. CDR3 length: 15 amino acids. V was clipped by 3 bases and J by 4 bases, with 15 bases between them. The CDR3 region has the DNA TGTGCCAGCTCACCCGGGACCCCGGAGAGCACTGAAGCTTTCTTT. Translated, it gives CASSPGTPESTEAFF.

The chain has TRBV6-5 and TRBJ1-5, with D possibly matching TRBD1 (6 bases). V lost 5 bases and J 7 bases, leaving 18 bases between the germline ends. The CDR3 is 15 residues long. Germline V gene data show CDR1 as MNHEY and CDR2 as SVGAGI. The CDR3, as DNA: TGTGCCAGCAGTCGCGGCGACGGGGGCACACAGCCCCAGCATTTT. This translates into CASSRGDGGTQPQHF.

The chain carries TRBV21-1 and TRBJ2-7; TRBD2 was called by the table and not checked on the DNA. TRBV21-1 is termed a pseudogene. The CDR3 sequence is 15 residues long. CDR3 in DNA: TGTGCCAGCAGGATAACGGGACTACCACTTTACGAGCAGTACTTC. Translated, it gives CASRITGLPLYEQYF.

The V gene is TRBV6-5, the J gene TRBJ2-4; 8 positions match TRBD2. Germline V gene lookup returns CDR1 MNHEY and CDR2 SVGAGI. J lost 7 bases, V lost 5 bases, and 10 bases had no gene match. This CDR3 is 15 amino acids long. As DNA, the CDR3 is TGTGCCAGCAGTATACTCGGACTAGCTTCGAACATTCAGTACTTC. Translating gives CASSILGLASNIQYF.

V gene TRBV6-1 combines with J gene TRBJ2-1; D ambiguous. Germline CDR1 MNHNS, CDR2 SASEGT. Trimming pared 7 bases from V and 1 base from J, leaving 8 bases between. This CDR3 is 13 amino acids long. CDR3 sequence (DNA): TGTGCCAGCATCCCTGCGTCCTACAATGAGCAGTTCTTC. Translated: CASIPASYNEQFF.

The gene calls are TRBV10-3 and TRBJ1-2; TRBD1 matches 8 bases. The CDR3 is made up of 13 amino acids. Germline-derived CDR1 and CDR2 are ENHRY and SYGVKD. Trimming removed 0 bases from V and 7 bases from J; junction bases left unmatched: 1. The CDR3: CAISESTGVGYTF. The CDR3 coding sequence is TGTGCCATCAGTGAGTCGACAGGGGTTGGCTACACCTTC.

The J gene is TRBJ1-5, the V gene TRBV7-2; D ambiguous. The CDR3 totals 15 residues. V was cut by 1 base and J by 2 bases, with 9 bases left in between. CDR1 is SGHTA, CDR2 FQGNSA, per germline. CDR3 protein: CASSLEGRGNQPQHF. The CDR3 coding sequence is TGTGCCAGCAGCTTAGAGGGTCGGGGCAATCAGCCCCAGCATTTT.

The chain joins TRBV2 to TRBJ1-4; D remains ambiguous. Germline V gene data show CDR1 as SNHLY and CDR2 as FYNNEI. The CDR3 contains 16 residues. Trimming removed 0 bases at V and 5 bases at J, with 13 bases between. CDR3: CASSEAESHWNEKLFF. DNA of the CDR3: TGTGCCAGCAGTGAAGCGGAATCACATTGGAATGAAAAACTGTTTTTT.